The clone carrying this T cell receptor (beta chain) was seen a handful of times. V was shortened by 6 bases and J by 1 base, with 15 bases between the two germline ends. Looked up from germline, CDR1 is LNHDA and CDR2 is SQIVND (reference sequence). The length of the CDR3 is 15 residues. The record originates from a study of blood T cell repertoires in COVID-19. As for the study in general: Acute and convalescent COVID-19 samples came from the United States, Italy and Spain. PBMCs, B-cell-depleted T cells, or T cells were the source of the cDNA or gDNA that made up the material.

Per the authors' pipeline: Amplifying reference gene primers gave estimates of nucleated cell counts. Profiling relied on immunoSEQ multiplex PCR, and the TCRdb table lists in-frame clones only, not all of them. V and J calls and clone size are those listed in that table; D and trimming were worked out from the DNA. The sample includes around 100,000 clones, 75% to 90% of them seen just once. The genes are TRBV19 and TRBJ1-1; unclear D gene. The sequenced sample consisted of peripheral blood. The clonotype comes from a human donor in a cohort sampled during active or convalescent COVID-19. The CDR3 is CASSESGRGNTEAFF. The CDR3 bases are TGTGCCAGTAGCGAATCTGGGCGGGGGAACACTGAAGCTTTCTTT.